This T cell receptor beta chain was captured by sequencing in a study of T cell clones after liver transplantation. Turning to the study itself: HCV positivity affected three of eight recipients; the rest lacked autoimmune or viral indications. Tolerance: complete withdrawal held at least one year, liver enzymes staying within twice normal. Timepoints were pre-transplant, pre-withdrawal, and after withdrawal was completed or failed.

Germline-derived CDR1 and CDR2 are SGHRS and YFSETQ. V shed 3 bases, J shed 7 bases, and the junction held 7 bases outside the gene matches. The CDR3 has 15 amino acids. Overall study findings and caveats: Graft donor-reactive T cells may have migrated into the graft rather than being deleted.

Sequenced by immunoSEQ multiplex PCR; TCRdb stores in-frame clones only, minus some. The data hold about 120,000 clones, with 90% observed a single time. This clone turned up a few times. The antigen is unknown. The chain combines TRBV5-1 with TRBJ2-2, with 9 nucleotides matching TRBD1. The sample here was CD4+ T cells from blood, taken 12 months after liver transplant. The TCR comes from a human patient who received a liver transplant. Some T cells may have come from the graft donor. Here the CDR3 reads CASSSGQGTGGELFF. The CDR3, as DNA: TGCGCCAGCAGCTCCGGACAGGGGACGGGCGGGGAGCTGTTTTTT. The full variable domain, rest sourced from reference TRBV5-1 and TRBJ2-2, is KAGVTQTPRYLIKTRGQQVTLSCSPISGHRSVSWYQQTPGQGLQFLFEYFSETQRNKGNFPGRFSGRQFSNSRSEMNVSTLELGDSALYLCASSSGQGTGGELFFGEGSRLTVL.